This T cell receptor beta chain was identified in a study of T cell responses to AZD1222 COVID-19 vaccine. Study outcomes and limitations: Mapped onto spike, vaccine-associated CD4 TCRs spanned it and were dominant at 160-218 and 743-854. Repertoire sampling occurred only after the peak T cell response. Clonal diversity was possibly underestimated; the donors were predominantly white British and more often female.

As concerns this clone: As yet, its antigen is unknown.

Clones were sequenced by immunoSEQ multiplex PCR, and TCRdb holds only the in-frame ones, with some missing. The sample consists of about 180,000 clones, 80% to 95% of them appearing once. This CDR3 region has 14 residues. Trimming removed 2 bases at V and 6 bases at J, with 11 bases between. Germline-derived CDR1 and CDR2 are MNHNS and SASEGT. The sample was peripheral blood, taken 28 days after the second AZD1222 dose. V gene TRBV6-1 combines with J gene TRBJ1-5; D not certain. This TCR came from an adult who received the AZD1222 COVID-19 vaccine. CDR3 protein: CASSETAGIQPQHF. The CDR3 DNA follows: TGTGCCAGCAGTGAAACGGCAGGAATTCAGCCCCAGCATTTT.